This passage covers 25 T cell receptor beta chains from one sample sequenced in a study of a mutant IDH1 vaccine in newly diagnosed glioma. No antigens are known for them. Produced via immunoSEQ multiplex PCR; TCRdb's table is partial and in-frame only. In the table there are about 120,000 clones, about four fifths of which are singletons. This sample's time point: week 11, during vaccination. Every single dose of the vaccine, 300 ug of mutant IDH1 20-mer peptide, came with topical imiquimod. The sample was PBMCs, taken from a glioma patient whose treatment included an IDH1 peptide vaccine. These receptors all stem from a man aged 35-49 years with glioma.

CDR3 loop: CAIMGSSYEQYF. CDR3 nucleotides: TGTGCCATCATGGGCAGCTCCTACGAGCAGTACTTC. The rearrangement links TRBV10-3 to TRBJ2-7, with D unresolved. Germline V gene lookup returns CDR1 ENHRY and CDR2 SYGVKD. This CDR3 is built from 12 residues. Between the trimmed V and J ends, which lost 7 bases and 0 bases, there was a span of 7 bases.

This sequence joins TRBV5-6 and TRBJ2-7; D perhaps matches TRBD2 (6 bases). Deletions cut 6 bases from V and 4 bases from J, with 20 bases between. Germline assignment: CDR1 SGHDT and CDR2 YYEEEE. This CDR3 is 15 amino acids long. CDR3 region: CASTSMMASVYEQYF. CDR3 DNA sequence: TGTGCCAGCACCTCCATGATGGCTAGCGTTTACGAGCAGTACTTC.

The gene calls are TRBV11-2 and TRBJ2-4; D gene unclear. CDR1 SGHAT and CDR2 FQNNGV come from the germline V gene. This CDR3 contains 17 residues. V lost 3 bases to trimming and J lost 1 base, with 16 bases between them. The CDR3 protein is CASSFLRTISAKNIQYF. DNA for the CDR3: TGTGCCAGCAGCTTTTTGAGGACGATATCGGCCAAAAACATTCAGTACTTC.

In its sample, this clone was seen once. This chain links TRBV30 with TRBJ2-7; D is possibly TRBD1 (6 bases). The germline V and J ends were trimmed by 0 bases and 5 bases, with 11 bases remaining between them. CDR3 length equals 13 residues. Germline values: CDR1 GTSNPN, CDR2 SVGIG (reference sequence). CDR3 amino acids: CAWSVQGVHEQYF. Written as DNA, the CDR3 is TGTGCCTGGAGTGTACAGGGAGTACACGAGCAGTACTTC.

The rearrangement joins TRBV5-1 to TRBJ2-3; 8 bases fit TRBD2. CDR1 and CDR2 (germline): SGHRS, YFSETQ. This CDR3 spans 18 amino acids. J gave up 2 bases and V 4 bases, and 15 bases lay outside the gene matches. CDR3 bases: TGCGCCAGCAGCATCCGACTCAGTAGCGGGGACTACACAGATACGCAGTATTTT. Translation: CASSIRLSSGDYTDTQYF.

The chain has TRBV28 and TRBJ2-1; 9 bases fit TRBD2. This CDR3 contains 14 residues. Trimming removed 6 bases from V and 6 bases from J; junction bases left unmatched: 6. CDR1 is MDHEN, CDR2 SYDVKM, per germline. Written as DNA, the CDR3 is TGTGCCAGCAGCTTCGGACTAGCGTTCAATGAGCAGTTCTTC. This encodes CASSFGLAFNEQFF.

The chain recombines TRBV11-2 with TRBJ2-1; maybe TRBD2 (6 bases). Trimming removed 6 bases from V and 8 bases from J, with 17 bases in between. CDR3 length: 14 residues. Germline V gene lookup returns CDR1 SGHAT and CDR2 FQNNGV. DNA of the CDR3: TGTGCCAGCAGTCCGGACGGACCGGGGGATGAGCAGTTCTTC. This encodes CASSPDGPGDEQFF.

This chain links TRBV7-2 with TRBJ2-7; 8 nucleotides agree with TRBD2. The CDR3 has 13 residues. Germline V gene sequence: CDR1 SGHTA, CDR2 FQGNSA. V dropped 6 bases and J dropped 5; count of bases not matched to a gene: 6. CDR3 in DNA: TGTGCCAGCAGGTCCGGGGGGGCCCACGAGCAGTACTTC. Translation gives CASRSGGAHEQYF.

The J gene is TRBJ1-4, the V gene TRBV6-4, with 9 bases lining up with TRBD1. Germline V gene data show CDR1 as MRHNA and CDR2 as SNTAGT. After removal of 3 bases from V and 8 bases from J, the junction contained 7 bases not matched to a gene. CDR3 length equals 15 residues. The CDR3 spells CASSETQGAQEKLFF. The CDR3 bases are TGTGCCAGCAGTGAAACACAGGGGGCTCAGGAAAAACTGTTTTTT.

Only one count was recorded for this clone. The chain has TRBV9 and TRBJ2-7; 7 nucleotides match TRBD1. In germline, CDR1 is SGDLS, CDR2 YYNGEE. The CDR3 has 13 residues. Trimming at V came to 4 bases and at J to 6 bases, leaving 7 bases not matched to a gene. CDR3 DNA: TGTGCCAGCAGCATCGACCACAGGGGCGAGCAGTACTTC. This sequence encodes CASSIDHRGEQYF.

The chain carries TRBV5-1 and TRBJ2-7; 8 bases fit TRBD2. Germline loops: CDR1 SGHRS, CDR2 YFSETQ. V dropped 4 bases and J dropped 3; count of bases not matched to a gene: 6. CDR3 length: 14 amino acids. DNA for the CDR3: TGCGCCAGCAGCCCAGGGACTAGTAGCTACGAGCAGTACTTC. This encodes CASSPGTSSYEQYF.

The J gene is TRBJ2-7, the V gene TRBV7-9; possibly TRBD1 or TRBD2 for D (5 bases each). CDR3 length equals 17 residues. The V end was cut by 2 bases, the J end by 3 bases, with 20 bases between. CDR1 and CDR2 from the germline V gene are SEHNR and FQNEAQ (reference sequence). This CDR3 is CASSLRRGSGGIYEQYF. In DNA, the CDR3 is TGTGCCAGCAGCTTACGGCGAGGGAGTGGGGGAATCTACGAGCAGTACTTC.

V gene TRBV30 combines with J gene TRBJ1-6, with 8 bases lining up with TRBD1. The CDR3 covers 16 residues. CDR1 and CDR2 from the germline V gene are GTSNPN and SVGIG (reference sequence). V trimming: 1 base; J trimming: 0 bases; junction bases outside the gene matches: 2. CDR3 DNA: TGTGCCTGGAGTGGGGACAGGCGCTCCTATAATTCACCCCTCCACTTT. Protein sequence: CAWSGDRRSYNSPLHF.

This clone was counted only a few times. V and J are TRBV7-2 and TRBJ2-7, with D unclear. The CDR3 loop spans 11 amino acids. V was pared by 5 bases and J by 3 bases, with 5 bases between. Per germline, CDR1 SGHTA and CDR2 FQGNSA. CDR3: CASSMYYEQYF. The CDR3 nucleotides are TGTGCCAGCAGCATGTACTACGAGCAGTACTTC.

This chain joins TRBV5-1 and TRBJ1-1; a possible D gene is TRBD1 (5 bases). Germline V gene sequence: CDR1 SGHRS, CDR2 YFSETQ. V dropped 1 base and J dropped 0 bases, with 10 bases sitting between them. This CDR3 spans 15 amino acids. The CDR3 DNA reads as TGCGCCAGCAGCTTGCGCGCGGGGGTGAACACTGAAGCTTTCTTT. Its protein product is CASSLRAGVNTEAFF.

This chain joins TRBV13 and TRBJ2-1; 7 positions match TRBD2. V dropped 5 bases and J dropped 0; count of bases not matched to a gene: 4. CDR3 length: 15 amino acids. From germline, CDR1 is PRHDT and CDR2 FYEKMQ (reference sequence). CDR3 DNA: TGTGCCAGCAGCAGCGGGATCAACTCCTACAATGAGCAGTTCTTC. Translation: CASSSGINSYNEQFF.

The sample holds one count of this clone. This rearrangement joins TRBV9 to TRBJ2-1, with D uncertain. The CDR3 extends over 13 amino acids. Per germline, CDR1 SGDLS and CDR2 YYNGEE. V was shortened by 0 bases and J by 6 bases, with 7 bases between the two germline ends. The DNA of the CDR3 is TGTGCCAGCAGCGTAGCTCCCTTCAATGAGCAGTTCTTC. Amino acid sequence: CASSVAPFNEQFF.

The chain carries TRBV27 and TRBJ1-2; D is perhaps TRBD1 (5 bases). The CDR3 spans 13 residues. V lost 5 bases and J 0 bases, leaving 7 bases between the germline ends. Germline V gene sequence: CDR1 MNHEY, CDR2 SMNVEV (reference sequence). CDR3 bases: TGTGCCAGCAGTACGACAGCTAACTATGGCTACACCTTC. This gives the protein CASSTTANYGYTF.

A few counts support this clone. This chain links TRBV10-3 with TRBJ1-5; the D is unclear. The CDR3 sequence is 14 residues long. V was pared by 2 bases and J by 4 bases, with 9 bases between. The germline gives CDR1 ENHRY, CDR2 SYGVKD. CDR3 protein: CAISEGSLNQPQHF. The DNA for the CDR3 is TGTGCCATCAGTGAGGGCAGCCTTAATCAGCCCCAGCATTTT.

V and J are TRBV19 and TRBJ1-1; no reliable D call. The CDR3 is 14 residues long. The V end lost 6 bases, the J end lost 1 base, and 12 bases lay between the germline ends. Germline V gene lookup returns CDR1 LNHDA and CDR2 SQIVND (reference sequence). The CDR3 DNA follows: TGTGCCAGTAGCCTACAGCTACAGAACACTGAAGCTTTCTTT. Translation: CASSLQLQNTEAFF.

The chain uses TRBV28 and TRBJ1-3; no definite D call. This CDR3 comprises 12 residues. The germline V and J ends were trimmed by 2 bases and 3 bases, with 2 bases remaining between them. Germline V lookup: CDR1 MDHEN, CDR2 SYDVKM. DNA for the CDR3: TGTGCCAGCAGTTTAGGTGGAAACACCATATATTTT. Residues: CASSLGGNTIYF.

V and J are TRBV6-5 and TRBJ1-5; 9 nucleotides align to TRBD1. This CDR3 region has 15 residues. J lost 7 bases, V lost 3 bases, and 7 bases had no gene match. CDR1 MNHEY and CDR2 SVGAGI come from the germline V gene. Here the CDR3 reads CASSYGTGPGQPQHF. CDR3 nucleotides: TGTGCCAGCAGTTATGGGACAGGGCCTGGGCAGCCCCAGCATTTT.

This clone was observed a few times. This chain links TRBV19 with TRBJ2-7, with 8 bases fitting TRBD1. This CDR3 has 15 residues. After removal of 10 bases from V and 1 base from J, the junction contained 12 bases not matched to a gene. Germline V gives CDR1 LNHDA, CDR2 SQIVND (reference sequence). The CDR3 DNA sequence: TGTGCCAAGATAGACCGGGACAGGAGGTCCTACGAGCAGTACTTC. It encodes CAKIDRDRRSYEQYF. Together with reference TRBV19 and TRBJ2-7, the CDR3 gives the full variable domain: DGGITQSPKYLFRKEGQNVTLSCEQNLNHDAMYWYRQDPGQGLRLIYYSQIVNDFQKGDIAEGYSVSREKKESFPLTVTSAQKNPTAFYLCAKIDRDRRSYEQYFGPGTRLTVT.

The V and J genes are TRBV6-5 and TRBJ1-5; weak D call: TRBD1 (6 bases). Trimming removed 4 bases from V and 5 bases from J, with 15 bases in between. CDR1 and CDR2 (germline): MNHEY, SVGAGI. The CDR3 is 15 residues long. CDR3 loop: CASSSLQGSHQPQHF. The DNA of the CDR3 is TGTGCCAGCAGTTCCCTACAGGGTTCCCATCAGCCCCAGCATTTT.

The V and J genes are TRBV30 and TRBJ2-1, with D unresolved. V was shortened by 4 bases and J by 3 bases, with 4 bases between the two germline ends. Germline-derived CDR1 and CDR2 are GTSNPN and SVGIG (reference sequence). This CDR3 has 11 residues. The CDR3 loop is CAWNLYNEQFF. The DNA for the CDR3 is TGTGCCTGGAACCTCTACAATGAGCAGTTCTTC. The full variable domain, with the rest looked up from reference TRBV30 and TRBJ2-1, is SQTIHQWPATLVQPVGSPLSLECTVEGTSNPNLYWYRQAAGRGLQLLFYSVGIGQISSEVPQNLSASRPQDRQFILSSKKLLLSDSGFYLCAWNLYNEQFFGPGTRLTVL.